These T cell receptor beta chains were read from a single sample in a study of blood T cell repertoires in COVID-19. Here immunoSEQ multiplex PCR was the method, and the copy in TCRdb shows in-frame clones only, minus some. The sample contains 400,000 or so clones, around 91% of which appear only once. Sample: peripheral blood. The source of these receptors is a woman between 40 and 50 years old with COVID-19, enrolled during active disease. Each CDR3 is given with its conserved first and last residue. Fields, in order: D gene, J gene, V gene, clone size, CDR3 DNA, CDR3 protein. A D gene is named only where the DNA matches it firmly. Part of the rows lack a size; the others show once, few, many or a class for expanded clones.

. | TRBJ2-2 | TRBV7-9 | . | TGTGCCAGCAGCCCCAATCCCCCAGGGGACACCGGGGAGCTGTTTTTT | CASSPNPPGDTGELFF
TRBD1 | TRBJ1-2 | TRBV6-4 | . | TGTGCCAGCAGTGAACAGGGGGGCTATGGCTACACCTTC | CASSEQGGYGYTF
. | TRBJ1-2 | TRBV19 | . | TGTGCCAGTAGGACAGGCCTCAACTATGGCTACACCTTC | CASRTGLNYGYTF
. | TRBJ2-3 | TRBV7-3 | . | TGTGCCAGCAGTTCTAGCCGGGCCACAGATACGCAGTATTTT | CASSSSRATDTQYF
. | TRBJ1-1 | TRBV12-2 | . | TGTGCAAGTCGCCCGGGTGTAAGAACTGAAGCTTTCTTT | CASRPGVRTEAFF
. | TRBJ1-4 | TRBV5-5 | . | TGTGCCAGCAGCTTGATCTCGGGGGGAGGTGAAAAACTGTTTTTT | CASSLISGGGEKLFF
. | TRBJ1-2 | TRBV7-9 | . | TGTGCCAGCAGCATTACACAGATCTCTAACTATGGCTACACCTTC | CASSITQISNYGYTF
. | TRBJ1-5 | TRBV20-1 | . | TGCAGTGCTAGTGCCCGCGGTATTCCTAATCAGCCCCAGCATTTT | CSASARGIPNQPQHF
. | TRBJ1-2 | TRBV19 | . | TGTGCCAGTAGTATAGTACGGGAAGTTGGCTATGGCTACACCTTC | CASSIVREVGYGYTF
. | TRBJ2-1 | TRBV5-1 | . | TGCGCCAGCAGCTTGCGGTTAGACAGACCCAATGAGCAGTTCTTC | CASSLRLDRPNEQFF
. | TRBJ2-5 | TRBV5-1 | . | TGCGCCAGCAGCTTGGGGTTGAGAGGGGAGGCACAAGAGACCCAGTACTTC | CASSLGLRGEAQETQYF
. | TRBJ2-7 | TRBV28 | . | TGTGCCAGCAGTTTAGGCAGCTCCTACGAGCAGTACTTC | CASSLGSSYEQYF
TRBD1 | TRBJ1-1 | TRBV5-1 | . | TGCGCCAGCAGCTCCCAGGGGGCTACTGAAGCTTTCTTT | CASSSQGATEAFF
. | TRBJ1-6 | TRBV24-1 | . | TGTGCCACCAGTGACCCTACGGACTTTTTACGGGGATTAACCTATAATTCACCCCTCCACTTT | CATSDPTDFLRGLTYNSPLHF
. | TRBJ2-7 | TRBV13 | once | TGTGCCAGCAGCCCTCTAGCGCAGCAGTACTTC | CASSPLAQQYF
. | TRBJ1-2 | TRBV7-9 | . | TGTGCCAGCAGCTTGGGGTCAACAGGCTCTAACTATGGCTACACCTTC | CASSLGSTGSNYGYTF
. | TRBJ1-2 | TRBV6-1 | . | TGTGCCAGCAGCGAAGCGGTAGTACCGAGCGTCTATGGCTACACCTTC | CASSEAVVPSVYGYTF
. | TRBJ1-4 | TRBV10-3 | . | TGTGCCATCAGTGAACACCCGAGGGGAGGGGGGGGAGAAAAACTGTTTTTT | CAISEHPRGGGGEKLFF
. | TRBJ1-1 | TRBV4-1 | . | TGCGCCAGCCGCGGCCTCATTAAGAACACTGAAGCTTTCTTT | CASRGLIKNTEAFF
. | TRBJ1-1 | TRBV4-1 | . | TGCGCCAGCAGCCAACTCCGGACAGCTGAAGCTTTCTTT | CASSQLRTAEAFF
. | TRBJ2-7 | TRBV9 | . | TGTGCCAGCAGCGTAGCCCCGCGGGACTCACCTTACGAGCAGTACTTC | CASSVAPRDSPYEQYF
TRBD1 | TRBJ1-2 | TRBV27 | . | TGTGCCAGCAGTCCCCGACAGGGAGAAGGCTACACCTTC | CASSPRQGEGYTF
. | TRBJ1-1 | TRBV7-6 | . | TGTGCCAGCAGCTCCGGGGACACAACTCACACTGAAGCTTTCTTT | CASSSGDTTHTEAFF
TRBD1 | TRBJ1-2 | TRBV5-1 | . | TGCGCCAGCAGCATACAGGGGAACTATGGCTACACCTTC | CASSIQGNYGYTF
. | TRBJ1-4 | TRBV5-4 | . | TGTGCCAGCAGCTTGTACGGGTCGGAAAAACTGTTTTTT | CASSLYGSEKLFF
. | TRBJ2-7 | TRBV21-1 | . | TGTGCCAGCAGCAAATGTCGTAGCGGGCTCTACGAGCAGTACTTC | CASSKCRSGLYEQYF
TRBD1 | TRBJ1-2 | TRBV2 | . | TGTGCCAGCAGCGGGACAGGGGGCTCGGGAGGCTACACCTTC | CASSGTGGSGGYTF
. | TRBJ2-7 | TRBV18 | . | TGTGCCAGCTCACCTCTTCCCCGACAGGACGTCTCCTACGAGCAGTACTTC | CASSPLPRQDVSYEQYF
. | TRBJ2-3 | TRBV7-2 | . | TGTGCCAGCAGCTTAGCGAGACAGTCCCATACAGATACGCAGTATTTT | CASSLARQSHTDTQYF
. | TRBJ1-6 | TRBV7-7 | . | TGTGCTAGCAGCCCGGCCCTGTGGGGAGTCCTCCACTTT | CASSPALWGVLHF
TRBD1 | TRBJ2-7 | TRBV5-1 | . | TGCGCCAGCAGCTTGGAAGGGACAGCCTACGAGCAGTACTTC | CASSLEGTAYEQYF
TRBD1 | TRBJ1-1 | TRBV9 | . | TGTGCCAGCAGCCCCGAGGACAGGCCAGGGGTCTCTACTGAAGCTTTCTTT | CASSPEDRPGVSTEAFF
TRBD1 | TRBJ2-1 | TRBV2 | . | TGTGCCGGACGAGGGACAGGGGGCTTGAATGAGCAGTTCTTC | CAGRGTGGLNEQFF
TRBD1 | TRBJ2-7 | TRBV2 | . | TGTGCCAGCAGTGGAAGACAGGGGGTGTACGAGCAGTACTTC | CASSGRQGVYEQYF
. | TRBJ2-7 | TRBV6-1 | . | TGTGCCAGCAGTGAAGCGCACGGCGGAGTCTACGAGCAGTACTTC | CASSEAHGGVYEQYF
. | TRBJ2-1 | TRBV5-1 | . | TGCGCCAGCAGATCTGACTGGCTGGTGAATGAGCAGTTCTTC | CASRSDWLVNEQFF
. | TRBJ1-2 | TRBV12-3/TRBV12-4 | . | TGTGCCAGCACCTTGGGGGGGGCTACGGGCTACACCTTC | CASTLGGATGYTF
. | TRBJ1-5 | TRBV4-1 | . | TGCGCCAGCAGCCAAGATAGGCCAGGGATGGGTCAGCCCCAGCATTTT | CASSQDRPGMGQPQHF
. | TRBJ2-7 | TRBV6-2/TRBV6-3 | . | TGTGCCAGCAGTTACTCGGTCTATGATAGAGTCTACGAGCAGTACTTC | CASSYSVYDRVYEQYF
TRBD2 | TRBJ2-3 | TRBV7-2 | . | TGTGCCAGCAGGATAAAAGGACTAGCGGAGAGAGATACGCAGTATTTT | CASRIKGLAERDTQYF
. | TRBJ2-5 | TRBV6-6 | . | TGTGCCAGCAGTCCCCCGGGTCGTGGGACCCAGTACTTC | CASSPPGRGTQYF
. | TRBJ2-3 | TRBV5-1 | . | TGCGCCAGCAGCTTCCTACAGGGTTCTAGCACAGATACGCAGTATTTT | CASSFLQGSSTDTQYF
TRBD2 | TRBJ2-3 | TRBV5-1 | . | TGCGCCAGCAGCTTGGGGACTAGCGGGGGTAGCACAGATACGCAGTATTTT | CASSLGTSGGSTDTQYF
. | TRBJ1-2 | TRBV28 | . | TGTGCCAGCAGTCGCCTTCAGGGCTACACCTTC | CASSRLQGYTF
TRBD1 | TRBJ2-1 | TRBV6-4 | . | TGTGCCAGCAGTGAGGGGACAGGGGCAAATGAGCAGTTCTTC | CASSEGTGANEQFF
. | TRBJ1-2 | TRBV19 | . | TGTGCCAGTAGTAACTTCGGGGGCTATGGCTACACCTTC | CASSNFGGYGYTF
. | TRBJ1-1 | TRBV6-2/TRBV6-3 | . | TGTGCCAGCAGTTACTCACCGTGGCGGGGAAGAAGCACTGAAGCTTTCTTT | CASSYSPWRGRSTEAFF
. | TRBJ1-2 | TRBV28 | . | TGTGCCAGCGCCAGTTCCTATGGCTACACCTTC | CASASSYGYTF
TRBD1 | TRBJ1-6 | TRBV12-3/TRBV12-4 | . | TGTGCCAGCAGTAAGAGGACAGGCTCACCCCTCCACTTT | CASSKRTGSPLHF
TRBD1 | TRBJ1-1 | TRBV29-1 | . | TGCAGCGCCTCCAGGGGGACCGCGAACACTGAAGCTTTCTTT | CSASRGTANTEAFF